The TCR beta chain described here comes from a study of cytomegalovirus exposure and HLA in healthy donors. Some clones are missing from TCRdb's copy, which holds only in-frame ones; the method was immunoSEQ multiplex PCR. The top ten clones hold just under 8% of a sample with fewer than 150,000 clones, roughly 88% of them seen once. This receptor was taken from a woman between 18 and 29 years old in good health and CMV-seropositive. The sequenced material came from PBMCs.

The CDR3 bases are TGTGCCAGCAGCGCACCGAGCGGGAGGAAAGAGACCCAGTACTTC. Amino acid sequence: CASSAPSGRKETQYF. The chain links TRBV25-1 to TRBJ2-5, with 9 bases identical to TRBD2. This CDR3 has 15 residues. Losses at the gene ends were 6 bases for V and 3 bases for J; bases not matched to a gene: 8. CDR1 MGHDK and CDR2 SYGVNS come from the germline V gene. The whole variable domain, filled in from reference TRBV25-1 and TRBJ2-5, reads EADIYQTPRYLVIGTGKKITLECSQTMGHDKMYWYQQDPGMELHLIHYSYGVNSTEKGDLSSESTVSRIRTEHFPLTLESARPSHTSQYLCASSAPSGRKETQYFGPGTRLLVL.